The text below deals with one T cell receptor beta chain. This CDR3 contains 15 residues. V lost 5 bases and J lost 7; bases outside the gene matches: 9. CDR1 is MNHEY and CDR2 is SVGAGI in the germline V gene. This specimen comes from a study of blood T cells in healthy people across ages. Primers used in a second PCR of about 6 to 11 cycles were a sample-barcoded 5' primer and a J-beta primer mix. TCRdb redid the calling of the 5' RACE reads with MiXCR, one entry per CDR3 protein. This sample carries fewer than 2,000,000 distinct CDR3 sequences, approximately 32% of them seen once, and the ten largest clones take about 10%.

The sequenced material came from blood. The origin of this receptor is a woman aged 25 to 39 in good health. The chain links TRBV6-5 to TRBJ1-2; 11 nucleotides agree with TRBD1. The CDR3 loop reads CASSRPGQGEGGYTF. The DNA of the CDR3 is TGTGCCAGCAGTCGGCCGGGACAGGGGGAAGGTGGCTACACCTTC.